A single sample gave rise to the 17 T cell receptor beta chains below, sequenced in a study of PD-1 blockade in classical Hodgkin lymphoma. Every patient experienced relapse after autologous stem cell transplantation, and brentuximab vedotin exposure varied. This table comes from immunoSEQ multiplex PCR, and its TCRdb copy is limited to in-frame clones, with some not included. The sample yields around 60,000 clones, 70% to 90% seen once. The sequenced sample was peripheral blood mononuclear cells (PBMCs), obtained before the second cycle of nivolumab. All receptors come from a human donor with classical Hodgkin lymphoma.

CDR3 in DNA: TGTGCCAGCGGGGGTGGGCCCCAGCATTTT. Its protein product is CASGGGPQHF. The J gene is TRBJ1-5, the V gene TRBV6-5; perhaps TRBD1 as D (5 bases). With 8 bases removed from V and 9 bases from J, the gap between germline ends came to 8 bases. The germline CDR1 and CDR2 sequences are MNHEY and SVGAGI. The CDR3 sequence is 10 residues long.

The count of this clone is one. Other DNA sequences in the same sample also yield this CDR3. The J gene is TRBJ2-7, the V gene TRBV5-1, with TRBD2 identical over 8 bases. Unmatched junction bases numbered 5, after V lost 3 bases and J lost 0 bases. The CDR3 is 15 residues long. In germline, CDR1 is SGHRS, CDR2 YFSETQ. CDR3 region: CASSSTGTSSYEQYF. The CDR3 DNA reads TGCGCCAGCAGCTCCACCGGGACTAGCTCCTACGAGCAGTACTTC.

The V gene is TRBV7-9, the J gene TRBJ1-1; TRBD1 aligns across 10 bases. The germline CDR1 and CDR2 sequences are SEHNR and FQNEAQ (reference sequence). Trimming cost V 1 base and J 0 bases; bases outside gene matches: 5. The length of the CDR3 is 17 residues. CDR3 sequence reads: CASSLDPGQGMNTEAFF. The CDR3 coding sequence is TGTGCCAGCAGCTTAGACCCGGGACAGGGGATGAACACTGAAGCTTTCTTT.

V and J are TRBV9 and TRBJ1-3, with D perhaps TRBD1 (5 bases). The CDR3 loop spans 14 amino acids. V shed 7 bases and J shed 2 bases, with 13 bases lying between them. Germline V gene lookup returns CDR1 SGDLS and CDR2 YYNGEE. As DNA, the CDR3 is TGTGCCAGCTCCCCCGGGGCGACTGGAAACACCATATATTTT. Translating it yields CASSPGATGNTIYF.

The rearrangement links TRBV15 to TRBJ1-1; D is perhaps TRBD1 (5 bases). The CDR3 sequence is 16 residues long. CDR1 and CDR2 (germline): LNHNV, YYDKDF (reference sequence). V was shortened by 1 base and J by 7 bases, with 19 bases between the two germline ends. The CDR3 spells CATSRGEAGGWDEAFF. CDR3 DNA: TGTGCCACCAGCAGAGGGGAAGCGGGGGGGTGGGATGAAGCTTTCTTT.

The chain links TRBV7-6 to TRBJ2-7; 7 bases line up with TRBD1. The germline V gene encodes CDR1 SGHVS and CDR2 FNYEAQ. V lost 3 bases and J lost 7; bases outside the gene matches: 6. The length of the CDR3 is 13 residues. Here the CDR3 DNA reads TGTGCCAGCAGCTTCTCGGACAGGAATGAGCAGTACTTC. It specifies CASSFSDRNEQYF.

The chain joins TRBV5-4 to TRBJ1-6, with D uncertain. V gave up 0 bases and J gave up 12 bases, with 7 bases separating them. Germline lookup yields CDR1 SGHNT and CDR2 YYREEE (reference sequence). CDR3 length: 12 residues. This chain's CDR3 is CASSLESLPLHF. CDR3 DNA: TGTGCCAGCAGCTTGGAATCACTACCCCTCCACTTT.

This chain uses TRBV29-1 with TRBJ2-2; no clear D. V was trimmed by 7 bases and J by 1 base, leaving 7 bases between them. Per germline, CDR1 SQVTM and CDR2 ANQGSEA. The CDR3 loop spans 12 amino acids. CDR3 loop: CSAGLNTGELFF. In nucleotides, the CDR3 is TGCAGCGCCGGGCTGAACACCGGGGAGCTGTTTTTT.

The chain recombines TRBV29-1 with TRBJ2-5; no definite D call. Trimming left V 3 bases short and J 5 bases short, with 10 bases between. There are 12 residues in the CDR3. Per germline, CDR1 SQVTM and CDR2 ANQGSEA. CDR3 in amino acids: CSVERFRETQYF. CDR3 sequence (DNA): TGCAGCGTTGAGCGGTTCCGGGAGACCCAGTACTTC.

The chain employs TRBV7-9 and TRBJ1-2, with 9 bases fitting TRBD1. Trimming at V came to 5 bases and at J to 7 bases, leaving 8 bases not matched to a gene. Germline values: CDR1 SEHNR, CDR2 FQNEAQ (reference sequence). The CDR3 covers 14 residues. The CDR3 region is CASSNRDRAPGYTF. The CDR3, as DNA: TGTGCCAGCAGCAACCGGGACAGGGCGCCTGGCTACACCTTC. Based on the CDR3 plus reference TRBV7-9 and TRBJ1-2, the full variable domain is DTGVSQNPRHKITKRGQNVTFRCDPISEHNRLYWYRQTLGQGPEFLTYFQNEAQLEKSRLLSDRFSAERPKGSFSTLEIQRTEQGDSAMYLCASSNRDRAPGYTFGSGTRLTVV.

The sample holds a few counts of this clone. The chain carries TRBV7-9 and TRBJ2-7; D is unclear. Germline CDR1 is SEHNR and CDR2 is FQNEAQ (reference sequence). Trimming pared 3 bases from V and 2 bases from J, leaving 11 bases between. The CDR3 is 14 amino acids. CDR3 nucleotides: TGTGCCAGCAGCTTTCATGGGCCAGCCTACGAGCAGTACTTC. It codes for CASSFHGPAYEQYF.

The chain combines TRBV5-1 with TRBJ2-2; possible D gene TRBD1, 6 bases. CDR3 length: 16 amino acids. CDR1 and CDR2 (germline): SGHRS, YFSETQ. Trimming took off 4 bases at V and 5 bases at J, with 18 bases between the two ends. The CDR3 loop reads CASSTTGTTRTGELFF. Written as DNA, the CDR3 is TGCGCCAGCAGCACGACAGGAACGACGAGAACCGGGGAGCTGTTTTTT. The full variable domain, completed using reference TRBV5-1 and TRBJ2-2, is KAGVTQTPRYLIKTRGQQVTLSCSPISGHRSVSWYQQTPGQGLQFLFEYFSETQRNKGNFPGRFSGRQFSNSRSEMNVSTLELGDSALYLCASSTTGTTRTGELFFGEGSRLTVL.

The chain carries TRBV10-1 and TRBJ1-5; D is undetermined. Trimming removed 3 bases at V and 0 bases at J, with 24 bases between. Germline CDR1 WNHNN, CDR2 SYGVQD (reference sequence). This CDR3 contains 20 residues. Written as DNA, the CDR3 is TGCGCCAGCAGTGACAGTTTGGGCCAAGGACGGGCTTATAGCAATCAGCCCCAGCATTTT. Its translation is CASSDSLGQGRAYSNQPQHF.

This clone showed up just once. This chain connects TRBV27 to TRBJ2-1, with 11 bases identical to TRBD2. Per germline, CDR1 MNHEY and CDR2 SMNVEV (reference sequence). The trim removed 5 bases at V and 2 bases at J, leaving 5 bases unmatched. The CDR3 is 16 residues long. CDR3 in amino acids: CASSPLAGVTYNEQFF. DNA for the CDR3: TGTGCCAGCAGTCCACTAGCGGGGGTCACCTACAATGAGCAGTTCTTC.

The rearrangement uses TRBV10-1 and TRBJ2-1; no clear D. V lost 4 bases and J lost 9, with 7 bases in between. Germline V gene lookup returns CDR1 WNHNN and CDR2 SYGVQD (reference sequence). This CDR3 is 11 amino acids long. CDR3 loop: CASSVGGEQFF. The CDR3 DNA follows: TGCGCCAGCAGTGTCGGCGGTGAGCAGTTCTTC.

This chain connects TRBV6-5 to TRBJ2-1; no definite D call. V was cut by 8 bases and J by 4 bases, with 3 bases left in between. The germline CDR1 and CDR2 sequences are MNHEY and SVGAGI. The CDR3 totals 10 residues. CDR3 loop: CASGYNEQFF. The CDR3 DNA follows: TGTGCCAGCGGGTACAATGAGCAGTTCTTC.

J is TRBJ1-1 and V is TRBV6-6; D unclear. This CDR3 comprises 11 residues. V lost 7 bases, J lost 3 bases, and 6 bases lay in between. Germline V gives CDR1 MNHNY, CDR2 SVGAGI (reference sequence). CDR3 sequence: CASMMDTEAFF. As DNA, the CDR3 is TGTGCCAGCATGATGGACACTGAAGCTTTCTTT.